Only a few counts were recorded for the clone carrying this T cell receptor (beta chain). Individually, TCR cDNA molecules were each labelled with a unique molecular identifier. MiXCR, run by TCRdb on the 5' RACE reads, gives a single entry per CDR3 protein. The sample includes under 150,000 distinct CDR3 sequences, approximately 10% of them seen just once. The data derive from a study of spatial heterogeneity in lung cancer. CDR1 GTSNPN and CDR2 SVGIG come from the germline V gene (reference sequence). The CDR3 length is 13 residues. Trimming shortened V by 2 bases and J by 4 bases, and 6 bases separated the two germline ends. Specified time point: blood at routine non-recurrence follow-up after resection.

The TCR originated in a female donor with early-stage non-small cell lung cancer. The V call is TRBV30, the J call TRBJ2-6; D call uncertain. Here the sequenced sample was PBMCs, taken at follow-up. The CDR3 sequence is CAWSPGGANVLTF. In DNA form, the CDR3 reads TGTGCCTGGAGTCCCGGCGGGGCCAACGTCCTGACTTTC.